This T cell receptor beta chain came from a study of shared clonotypes between healthy human individuals. Across the whole study: A donor's plate count was three for CD4 naive and three for CD4 memory; CD8 naive had two and CD8 memory one.

Measured with immunoSEQ multiplex PCR; TCRdb has only the in-frame clones, and not every one. The sample contains 2 million to 2.5 million clones, 90% to 96% of which appear only once. From germline, CDR1 is SGHNT and CDR2 YYREEE (reference sequence). Trimming pared 2 bases from V and 1 base from J, leaving 9 bases between. The CDR3 sequence is 15 residues long. The clonotype was recovered from a man aged 18-30 years in good health. The genes are TRBV5-4 and TRBJ2-2, with D possibly matching TRBD2 (6 bases). Specimen: naive CD4+ T cells sorted from blood. Subset described: CD45RA+ positively selected. In nucleotides, the CDR3 is TGTGCCAGCAGCTTTGGGACTCAGAACACCGGGGAGCTGTTTTTT. Protein product: CASSFGTQNTGELFF.